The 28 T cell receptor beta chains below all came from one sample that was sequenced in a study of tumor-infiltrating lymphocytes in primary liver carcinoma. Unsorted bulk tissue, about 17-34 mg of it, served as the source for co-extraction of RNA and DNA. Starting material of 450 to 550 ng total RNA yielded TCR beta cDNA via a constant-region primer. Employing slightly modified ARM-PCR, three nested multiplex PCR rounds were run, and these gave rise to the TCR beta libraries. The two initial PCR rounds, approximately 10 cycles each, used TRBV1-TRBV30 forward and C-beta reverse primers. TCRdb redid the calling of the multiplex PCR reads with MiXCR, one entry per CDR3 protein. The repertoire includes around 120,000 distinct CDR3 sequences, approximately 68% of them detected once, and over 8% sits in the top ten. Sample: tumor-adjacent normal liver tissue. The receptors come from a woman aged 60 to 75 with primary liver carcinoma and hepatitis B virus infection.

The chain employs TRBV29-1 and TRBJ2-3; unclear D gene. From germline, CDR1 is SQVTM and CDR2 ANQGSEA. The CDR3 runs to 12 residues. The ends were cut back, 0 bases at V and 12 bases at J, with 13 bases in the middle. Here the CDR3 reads CSVEEGASIQYF. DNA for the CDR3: TGCAGCGTTGAAGAAGGAGCATCCATACAGTATTTT.

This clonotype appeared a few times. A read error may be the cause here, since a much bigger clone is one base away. The CDR3 region is CASCLGDGYTF. The CDR3, as DNA: TGTGCCAGCTGCTTAGGTGATGGCTACACCTTC. This sequence joins TRBV7-9 and TRBJ1-2; D is uncertain. The CDR3 contains 11 residues. Germline CDR1 SEHNR, CDR2 FQNEAQ (reference sequence).

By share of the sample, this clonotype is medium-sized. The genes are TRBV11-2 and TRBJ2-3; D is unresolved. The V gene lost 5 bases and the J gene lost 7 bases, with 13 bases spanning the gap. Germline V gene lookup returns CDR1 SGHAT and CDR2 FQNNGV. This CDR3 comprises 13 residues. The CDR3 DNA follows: TGTGCCAGCAGCCCCCTAGATGGAAATACGCAGTATTTT. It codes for CASSPLDGNTQYF.

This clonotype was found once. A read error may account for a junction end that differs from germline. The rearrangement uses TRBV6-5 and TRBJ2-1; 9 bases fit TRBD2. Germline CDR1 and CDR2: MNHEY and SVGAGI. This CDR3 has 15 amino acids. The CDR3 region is CASSHASGVHNAQFF. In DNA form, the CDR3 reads TGTGCCAGCAGTCATGCTAGCGGGGTACACAATGCGCAGTTCTTC.

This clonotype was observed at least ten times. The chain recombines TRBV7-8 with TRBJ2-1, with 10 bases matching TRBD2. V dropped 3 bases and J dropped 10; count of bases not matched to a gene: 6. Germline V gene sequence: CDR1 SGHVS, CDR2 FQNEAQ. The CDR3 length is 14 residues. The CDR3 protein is CASSFIAGGGEQFF. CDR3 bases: TGTGCCAGCAGCTTCATAGCGGGAGGTGGGGAGCAGTTCTTC.

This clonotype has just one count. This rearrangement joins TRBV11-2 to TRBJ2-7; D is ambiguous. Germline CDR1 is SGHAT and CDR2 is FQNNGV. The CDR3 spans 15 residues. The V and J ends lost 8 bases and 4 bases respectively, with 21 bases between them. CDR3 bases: TGTGCCAGCGGCCCCCAGATACGCCCGAGTTACGAGCAGTACTTC. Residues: CASGPQIRPSYEQYF.

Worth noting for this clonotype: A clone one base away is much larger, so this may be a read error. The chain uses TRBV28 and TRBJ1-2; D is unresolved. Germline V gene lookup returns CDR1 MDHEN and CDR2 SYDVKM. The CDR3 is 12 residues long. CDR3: CAGSFLGYGYTF. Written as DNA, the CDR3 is TGTGCCGGCAGTTTTTTGGGCTATGGCTACACCTTC.

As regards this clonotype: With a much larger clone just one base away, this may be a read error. As DNA, the CDR3 is TGTGCCAGAAGTTTAGTGGACAGAGCCTACGAGCAGTACTTC. Amino acids: CARSLVDRAYEQYF. The chain has TRBV12-3 or TRBV12-4 and TRBJ2-7; possibly TRBD1 for D (6 bases). The CDR3 contains 14 residues.

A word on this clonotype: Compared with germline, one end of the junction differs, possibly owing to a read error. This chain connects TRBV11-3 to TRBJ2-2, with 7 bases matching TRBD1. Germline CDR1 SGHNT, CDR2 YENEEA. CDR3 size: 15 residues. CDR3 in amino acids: CANSQGVSSTGEPFF. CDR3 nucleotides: TGTGCCAACAGCCAGGGGGTTAGCAGCACCGGGGAGCCGTTTTTT.

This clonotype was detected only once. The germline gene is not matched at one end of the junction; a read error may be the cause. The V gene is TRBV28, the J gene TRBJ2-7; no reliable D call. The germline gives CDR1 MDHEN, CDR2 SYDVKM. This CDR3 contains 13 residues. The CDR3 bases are TGTGCCAGCACTTTACTCCACTCCTACGAGCAGTACTTC. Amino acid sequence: CASTLLHSYEQYF.

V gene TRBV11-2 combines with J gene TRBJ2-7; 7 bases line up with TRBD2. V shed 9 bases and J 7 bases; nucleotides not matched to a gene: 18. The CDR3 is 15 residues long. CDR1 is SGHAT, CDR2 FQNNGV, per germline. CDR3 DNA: TGTGCCAGTACAAGGGTGGGAGGGGTAACTGGGGAGCAGTACTTC. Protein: CASTRVGGVTGEQYF.

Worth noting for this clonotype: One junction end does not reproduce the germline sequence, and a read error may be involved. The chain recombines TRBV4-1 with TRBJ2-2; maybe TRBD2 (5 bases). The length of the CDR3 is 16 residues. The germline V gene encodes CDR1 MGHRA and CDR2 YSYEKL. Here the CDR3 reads CASSQALLLNTGELFF. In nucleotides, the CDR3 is TGCGCCAGCAGCCAAGCGCTGCTGTTGAACACCGGGGAGCTGTTCTTT.

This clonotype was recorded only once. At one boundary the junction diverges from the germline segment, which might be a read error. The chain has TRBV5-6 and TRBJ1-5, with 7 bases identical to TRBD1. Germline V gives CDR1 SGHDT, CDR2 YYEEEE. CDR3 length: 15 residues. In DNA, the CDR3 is TGTGCCAACAGCGCCGGGACAGCCACAGGTCAGCTCCAGCATTTT. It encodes CANSAGTATGQLQHF.

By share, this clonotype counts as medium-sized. The CDR3 DNA reads as TGTGCCAGCAGCTCTAAGGACACAGATACGCAGTATTTT. The encoded protein is CASSSKDTDTQYF. The chain links TRBV11-3 to TRBJ2-3, with D unclear. This CDR3 has 13 amino acids. V lost 4 bases and J 2 bases, leaving 7 bases between the germline ends. In germline, CDR1 is SGHNT, CDR2 YENEEA. Full variable domain (remainder filled in from reference TRBV11-3 and TRBJ2-3): EAGVVQSPRYKIIEKKQPVAFWCNPISGHNTLYWYLQNLGQGPELLIRYENEEAVDDSQLPKDRFSAERLKGVDSTLKIQPAELGDSAVYLCASSSKDTDTQYFGPGTRLTVL.

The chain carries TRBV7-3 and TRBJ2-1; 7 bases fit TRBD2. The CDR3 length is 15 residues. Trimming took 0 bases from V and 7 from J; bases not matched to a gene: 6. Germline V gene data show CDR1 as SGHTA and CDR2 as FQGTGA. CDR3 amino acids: CASSLTPTSRNEQFF. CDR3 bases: TGTGCCAGCAGCTTAACGCCGACTAGCCGAAATGAGCAGTTCTTC.

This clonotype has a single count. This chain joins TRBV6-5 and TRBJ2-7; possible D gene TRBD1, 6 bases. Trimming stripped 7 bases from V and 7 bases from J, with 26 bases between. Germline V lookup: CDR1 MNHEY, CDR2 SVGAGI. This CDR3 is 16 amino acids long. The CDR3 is CASTSNTGTPPTEQYF. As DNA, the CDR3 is TGTGCCAGCACTTCCAATACCGGGACACCACCTACGGAGCAGTACTTC.

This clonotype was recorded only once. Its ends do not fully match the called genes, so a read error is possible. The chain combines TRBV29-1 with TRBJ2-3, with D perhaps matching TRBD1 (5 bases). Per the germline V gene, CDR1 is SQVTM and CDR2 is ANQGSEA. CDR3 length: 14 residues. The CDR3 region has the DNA TGCAGCGTTTGTGACAGAGCATCCACAGGTACGCAGTATTTT. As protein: CSVCDRASTGTQYF.

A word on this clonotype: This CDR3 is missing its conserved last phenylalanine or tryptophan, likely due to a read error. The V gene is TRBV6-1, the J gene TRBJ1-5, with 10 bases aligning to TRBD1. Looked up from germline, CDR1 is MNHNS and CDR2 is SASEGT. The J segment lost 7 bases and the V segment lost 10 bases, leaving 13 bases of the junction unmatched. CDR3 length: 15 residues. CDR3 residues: CAILGTGVRGQPQHY. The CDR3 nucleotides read TGTGCCATCCTGGGGACAGGGGTGCGGGGCCAGCCCCAGCATTAT.

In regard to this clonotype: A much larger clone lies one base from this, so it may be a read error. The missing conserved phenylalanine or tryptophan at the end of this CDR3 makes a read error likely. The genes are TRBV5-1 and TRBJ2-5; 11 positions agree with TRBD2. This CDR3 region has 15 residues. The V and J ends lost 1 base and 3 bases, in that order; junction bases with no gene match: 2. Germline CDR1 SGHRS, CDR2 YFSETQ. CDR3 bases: TGCGCCAGCAGCTTGAGTAGCGGGAGGGAAGAGACCCAGTACATC. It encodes CASSLSSGREETQYI.

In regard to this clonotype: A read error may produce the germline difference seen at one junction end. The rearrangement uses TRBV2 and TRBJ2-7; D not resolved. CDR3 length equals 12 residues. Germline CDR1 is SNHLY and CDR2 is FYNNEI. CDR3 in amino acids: CASSADSTPASF. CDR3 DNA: TGTGCCAGCAGTGCAGATAGTACCCCCGCTTCCTTC.

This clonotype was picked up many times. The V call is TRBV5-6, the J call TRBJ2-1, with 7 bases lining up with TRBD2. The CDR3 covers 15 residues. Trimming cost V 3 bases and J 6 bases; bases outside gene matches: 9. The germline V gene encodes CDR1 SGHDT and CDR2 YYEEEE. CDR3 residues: CASSSRTRTTNEQFF. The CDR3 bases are TGTGCCAGCAGCTCCCGGACTAGGACGACCAATGAGCAGTTCTTC.

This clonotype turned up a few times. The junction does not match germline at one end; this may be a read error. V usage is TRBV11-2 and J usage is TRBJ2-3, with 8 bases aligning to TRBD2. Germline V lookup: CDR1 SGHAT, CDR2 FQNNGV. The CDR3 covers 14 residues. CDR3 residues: CASSLASGYDAQYF. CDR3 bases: TGTGCCAGTAGCTTAGCTAGCGGGTACGATGCGCAGTATTTT.

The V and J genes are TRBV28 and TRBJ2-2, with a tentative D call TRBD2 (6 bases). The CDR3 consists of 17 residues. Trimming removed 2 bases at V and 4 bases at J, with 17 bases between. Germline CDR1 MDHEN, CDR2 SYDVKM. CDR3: CASSLGVETRGTGELFF. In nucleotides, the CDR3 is TGTGCCAGCAGTTTAGGGGTAGAGACTAGAGGCACCGGGGAGCTGTTTTTT.

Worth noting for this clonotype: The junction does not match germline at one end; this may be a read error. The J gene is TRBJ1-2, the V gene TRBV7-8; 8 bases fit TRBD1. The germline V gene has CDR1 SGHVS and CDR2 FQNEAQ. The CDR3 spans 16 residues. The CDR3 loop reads CASSRVLGQANCGYIF. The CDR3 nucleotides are TGTGCCAGCAGTCGTGTCTTGGGACAGGCGAACTGTGGCTACATCTTC.

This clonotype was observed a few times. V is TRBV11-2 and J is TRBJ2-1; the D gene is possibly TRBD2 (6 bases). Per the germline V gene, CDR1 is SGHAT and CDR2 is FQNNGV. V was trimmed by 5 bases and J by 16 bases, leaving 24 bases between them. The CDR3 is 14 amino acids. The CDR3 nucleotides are TGTGCCAGCAGCCCAGGTCCGGACTACAATGAGCGATTCTTC. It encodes CASSPGPDYNERFF. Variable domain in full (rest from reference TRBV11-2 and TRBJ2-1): EAGVAQSPRYKIIEKRQSVAFWCNPISGHATLYWYQQILGQGPKLLIQFQNNGVVDDSQLPKDRFSAERLKGVDSTLKIQPAKLEDSAVYLCASSPGPDYNERFFGPGTRLTVL.

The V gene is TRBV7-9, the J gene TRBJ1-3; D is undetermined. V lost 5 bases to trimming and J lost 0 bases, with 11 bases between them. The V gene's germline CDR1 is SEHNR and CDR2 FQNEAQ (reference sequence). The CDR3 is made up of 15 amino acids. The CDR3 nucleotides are TGTGCCAGCAGCGTTGCAGAAGGCTCTGGAAACACCATATATTTT. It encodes CASSVAEGSGNTIYF.

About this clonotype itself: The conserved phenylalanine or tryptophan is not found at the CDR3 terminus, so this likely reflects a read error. The chain's CDR3 is CASSFPGDAFS. DNA for the CDR3: TGTGCCAGCAGTTTCCCCGGCGATGCTTTCTCT. The J gene is TRBJ1-1, the V gene TRBV28; D call uncertain. Trimming removed 3 bases at V and 11 bases at J, with 10 bases between. This CDR3 contains 11 residues. Germline values: CDR1 MDHEN, CDR2 SYDVKM.

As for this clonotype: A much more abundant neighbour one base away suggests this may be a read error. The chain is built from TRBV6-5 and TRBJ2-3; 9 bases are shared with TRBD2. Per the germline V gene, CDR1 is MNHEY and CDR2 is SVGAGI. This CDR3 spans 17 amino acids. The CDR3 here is CASSYSPLAGHTDAQYF. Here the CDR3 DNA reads TGTGCCAGCAGTTACTCCCCGCTAGCGGGACACACAGATGCGCAGTATTTT.